The 31 T cell receptor beta chains listed next were all sequenced from one sample in a study of T cells in Graves' hyperthyroidism and ophthalmopathy. Amplification of TCR beta CDR3 regions was performed using RNA transcripts as template. TCR CDR3 underwent first-round RT-PCR with the HTBI primer set. MiXCR was run by TCRdb on the multiplex PCR reads, yielding one entry per CDR3 protein. The repertoire holds over 500,000 distinct CDR3 sequences, with about 15% as singletons. Sequencing was performed on blood. The receptors shown here come from a woman under 30 with Graves' ophthalmopathy.

This clonotype has at least ten counts. The chain combines TRBV6-1 with TRBJ2-3; D may be TRBD2 (5 bases). Germline loops: CDR1 MNHNS, CDR2 SASEGT. V was trimmed by 10 bases and J by 0 bases, leaving 14 bases between them. The CDR3 sequence is 14 residues long. The CDR3, as DNA: TGTGCCACCGGAGACTACTCTAGCACAGATACGCAGTATTTT. As protein: CATGDYSSTDTQYF.

This clonotype turned up a few times. The chain employs TRBV4-1 and TRBJ1-6; 9 bases line up with TRBD1. The CDR3 length is 18 residues. Germline V lookup: CDR1 MGHRA, CDR2 YSYEKL. Germline trimming cut 1 base from V and 2 bases from J; bases unmatched to any gene: 6. The CDR3 loop reads CASSQVPGQGTYNSPLHF. CDR3 bases: TGCGCCAGCAGCCAAGTACCGGGACAGGGTACCTATAATTCACCCCTCCACTTT.

This chain connects TRBV7-8 to TRBJ1-2; no firm D call. CDR1 is SGHVS and CDR2 is FQNEAQ in the germline V gene. The CDR3 length is 10 residues. Trimming pared 9 bases from V and 4 bases from J, leaving 6 bases between. The CDR3 sequence: CASRSYGYTF. CDR3 sequence (DNA): TGTGCCAGTAGATCCTATGGCTACACCTTC.

This clonotype showed up many times. In DNA form, the CDR3 reads TGTGCCAGCAGCCAAGGGAACAACTACGAGCAGTACTTC. It yields the protein CASSQGNNYEQYF. The rearrangement uses TRBV3-1 and TRBJ2-7; no reliable D call. The CDR3 is 13 residues long. Germline values: CDR1 LGHDT, CDR2 YNNKEL (reference sequence). V was clipped by 1 base and J by 3 bases, with 7 bases between them.

This clonotype has more than one count but fewer than ten. The chain is built from TRBV29-1 and TRBJ2-2, with no clear D. Looked up from germline, CDR1 is SQVTM and CDR2 is ANQGSEA. V was shortened by 6 bases and J by 7 bases, with 9 bases between the two germline ends. The CDR3 spans 11 residues. CDR3 nucleotides: TGCAGCGTGGCCCTGAGCGGGGAGCTGTTTTTT. Protein product: CSVALSGELFF.

This clonotype occurred many times. This sequence joins TRBV5-1 and TRBJ2-3, with 7 nucleotides matching TRBD1. The CDR3 runs 12 residues. Germline lookup yields CDR1 SGHRS and CDR2 YFSETQ. Unmatched junction bases numbered 2, after V lost 6 bases and J lost 4 bases. For the CDR3, the DNA is TGCGCCAGCACCGACAGGGCAGATACGCAGTATTTT. It specifies CASTDRADTQYF.

This clonotype was detected many times. The V gene is TRBV7-2, the J gene TRBJ2-1; D is possibly TRBD2 (6 bases). The CDR3 is made up of 15 amino acids. CDR1 and CDR2 (germline): SGHTA, FQGNSA. V lost 3 bases and J lost 2, with 11 bases in between. The CDR3 loop reads CASSFDTGAYNEQFF. The CDR3 nucleotides read TGTGCCAGCAGCTTTGATACGGGAGCCTACAATGAGCAGTTCTTC.

CDR3 in DNA: TGTGCCAGCATACCCCCCCGGGCTTTTGAAAAACTGTTTTTT. It yields the protein CASIPPRAFEKLFF. The chain links TRBV3-2 to TRBJ1-4; the D segment call TRBD1 is taken from the table without a DNA check. TRBV3-2 is termed a pseudogene. This CDR3 has 14 amino acids.

This clonotype was observed at least ten times. The chain carries TRBV7-3 and TRBJ2-1; D is unclear. Germline loops: CDR1 SGHTA, CDR2 FQGTGA. The CDR3 extends over 15 amino acids. The V gene lost 2 bases and the J gene lost 5 bases, with 13 bases spanning the gap. The CDR3 DNA is TGTGCCAGCAGCTTATTTGCGAGGCCAGACAATGAGCAGTTCTTC. It is translated as CASSLFARPDNEQFF.

This clonotype was counted ten times or more. V and J are TRBV6-5 and TRBJ2-2; the D gene is possibly TRBD2 (6 bases). The CDR3 has 14 amino acids. Trimming removed 0 bases from V and 4 bases from J, with 6 bases in between. Germline values: CDR1 MNHEY, CDR2 SVGAGI. The CDR3 nucleotides read TGTGCCAGCAGTTACTCGACTAGCACCGGGGAGCTGTTTTTT. Translation gives CASSYSTSTGELFF.

This clonotype was recorded a few times. This chain joins TRBV4-1 and TRBJ2-1, with a possible D match to TRBD2 (7 bases). CDR3 length: 16 amino acids. Trimming shortened V by 2 bases and J by 4 bases, and 15 bases separated the two germline ends. Germline lookup yields CDR1 MGHRA and CDR2 YSYEKL. In DNA form, the CDR3 reads TGCGCCAGCAGCCAAATTTTAGAGGGGGGGTACAATGAGCAGTTCTTC. It specifies CASSQILEGGYNEQFF.

This clonotype has ten or more counts. V is TRBV28 and J is TRBJ1-1, with TRBD1 as a possible D gene (6 bases). V lost 7 bases and J 6 bases, leaving 15 bases between the germline ends. CDR1 MDHEN and CDR2 SYDVKM come from the germline V gene. This CDR3 region has 13 residues. In DNA, the CDR3 is TGTGCCAGCACCACGACAGGCAGATCTGAAGCTTTCTTT. Translated, it gives CASTTTGRSEAFF.

This clonotype was counted only a few times. A much larger clone sits a single nucleotide away, making a read error possible. Here the CDR3 omits its conserved ending phenylalanine or tryptophan, so a read error is the likely source. The chain couples TRBV2 to TRBJ1-5; TRBD1 aligns across 9 bases. The CDR3 totals 15 residues. Trimming cost V 6 bases and J 5 bases; bases outside gene matches: 8. CDR1 is SNHLY and CDR2 is FYNNEI in the germline V gene. The DNA for the CDR3 is TGTGCCAGCAGGGCCGGGACAGGGACGTATCAGCCCCAGCATCTT. This sequence encodes CASRAGTGTYQPQHL.

Many counts were recorded for this clonotype. CDR3 loop: CASSLAGQWNTEAFF. CDR3 in DNA: TGCGCCAGCAGCTTGGCCGGGCAGTGGAACACTGAAGCTTTCTTT. The rearrangement joins TRBV5-1 to TRBJ1-1; D is undetermined. Germline lookup yields CDR1 SGHRS and CDR2 YFSETQ. Trimming removed 0 bases from V and 1 base from J, with 10 bases in between. The CDR3 loop spans 15 amino acids.

The rearrangement uses TRBV6-5 and TRBJ2-7; weak D call: TRBD2 (5 bases). Germline V CDR1 and CDR2: MNHEY, SVGAGI. The CDR3 has 15 amino acids. V was cut by 0 bases and J by 3 bases, with 12 bases left in between. The CDR3 sequence is CASSYSNRGSYEQYF. The CDR3 DNA sequence: TGTGCCAGCAGTTACTCGAATCGTGGGAGCTACGAGCAGTACTTC.

The table lists this clonotype with a count of one. The chain joins TRBV7-2 to TRBJ1-6, with D perhaps TRBD1 (6 bases). The V gene lost 0 bases and the J gene lost 9 bases, with 15 bases spanning the gap. Germline V gene sequence: CDR1 SGHTA, CDR2 FQGNSA. This CDR3 has 16 amino acids. CDR3 sequence reads: CASSLAPGGGVSPLHF. The CDR3 bases are TGTGCCAGCAGCTTAGCGCCGGGGGGCGGGGTTTCACCCCTCCACTTT. Based on the CDR3 plus reference TRBV7-2 and TRBJ1-6, the full variable domain is GAGVSQSPSNKVTEKGKDVELRCDPISGHTALYWYRQSLGQGLEFLIYFQGNSAPDKSGLPSDRFSAERTGGSVSTLTIQRTQQEDSAVYLCASSLAPGGGVSPLHFGNGTRLTVT.

The CDR3 sequence is CASSESKGDAFSYEQFF. The CDR3 DNA reads as TGTGCCAGCAGTGAATCTAAGGGGGACGCATTCTCCTACGAGCAGTTCTTC. The genes are TRBV25-1 and TRBJ2-7; weak D call: TRBD1 (6 bases). The assigned J gene may be wrong: the sequence end matches TRBJ2-1 better. The germline V gene has CDR1 MGHDK and CDR2 SYGVNS. The CDR3 runs to 17 residues.

This clonotype has more than one count but fewer than ten. A clone one base away is much larger, so this may be a read error. Lacking the conserved final phenylalanine or tryptophan, this CDR3 likely reflects a read error. V is TRBV20-1 and J is TRBJ2-3, with D possibly TRBD1 on 6 matching bases. In germline, CDR1 is DFQATT, CDR2 SNEGSKA (reference sequence). Trimming shortened V by 5 bases and J by 2 bases, and 20 bases separated the two germline ends. The CDR3 spans 16 residues. CDR3 DNA: TGCAGTGCTTACCATATAGCGAGACAGGACACAGATACGCAGTATCTT. Translating gives CSAYHIARQDTDTQYL.

Ten or more counts support this clonotype. V gene TRBV5-5 combines with J gene TRBJ1-1, with D perhaps TRBD1 (5 bases). The CDR3 spans 15 residues. Trimming stripped 4 bases from V and 2 bases from J, with 15 bases between. The V gene's germline CDR1 is SGHKS and CDR2 YYEKEE (reference sequence). The CDR3 nucleotides are TGTGCCAGCAGCACATTCACAGGTAGTAACACTGAAGCTTTCTTT. The encoded protein is CASSTFTGSNTEAFF.

The CDR3 spells CASSVGDSGGSYEQYF. The CDR3 nucleotides are TGTGCCAGCAGCGTCGGTGATAGCGGGGGGTCCTACGAGCAGTACTTC. The rearrangement joins TRBV9 to TRBJ2-7; 10 bases map to TRBD2. The V gene end was trimmed by 2 bases and the J gene end by 1 base; junction bases not matched to a gene: 6. This CDR3 has 16 amino acids. CDR1 is SGDLS, CDR2 YYNGEE, per germline.

This clonotype was observed many times. This chain joins TRBV30 and TRBJ2-2; D remains ambiguous. Trimming cost V 2 bases and J 4 bases, with 5 bases left between them. The CDR3 loop spans 12 amino acids. Germline assignment: CDR1 GTSNPN and CDR2 SVGIG (reference sequence). The CDR3 DNA is TGTGCCTGGAGTCCCTTCACCGGGGAGCTGTTTTTT. Translation: CAWSPFTGELFF.

This clonotype was seen more than once but under ten times. The V call is TRBV5-1, the J call TRBJ2-3; the match to TRBD2 covers 13 bases. Trimming removed 1 base from V and 5 bases from J; junction bases left unmatched: 7. Germline-derived CDR1 and CDR2 are SGHRS and YFSETQ. The CDR3 runs 17 residues. CDR3 residues: CASSLSGLAGKKDTQYF. The CDR3 coding sequence is TGCGCCAGCAGCTTGTCGGGACTAGCGGGAAAAAAAGATACGCAGTATTTT.

The chain recombines TRBV20-1 with TRBJ2-5; TRBD2 matches at 13 bases. Germline assignment: CDR1 DFQATT and CDR2 SNEGSKA (reference sequence). Trimming cost V 0 bases and J 4 bases; bases outside gene matches: 8. This CDR3 is 17 amino acids long. In nucleotides, the CDR3 is TGCAGTGCTAGAGAACTAGCGGGAGGGCCGGTCGGAGAGACCCAGTACTTC. Protein sequence: CSARELAGGPVGETQYF.

This clonotype has only a few counts. The gene calls are TRBV19 and TRBJ1-1; perhaps TRBD1 as D (6 bases). CDR3 length: 14 amino acids. Germline loops: CDR1 LNHDA, CDR2 SQIVND (reference sequence). V shed 8 bases and J shed 0 bases, with 13 bases lying between them. CDR3 sequence: CASSAGTMNTEAFF. In nucleotides, the CDR3 is TGTGCCAGTTCTGCCGGGACAATGAACACTGAAGCTTTCTTT.

In its sample, this clonotype was seen many times. As DNA, the CDR3 is TGTGCCAGCAAAGCGGGGCGGGAGTTGCCCTACGAGCAGTACTTC. Translated, it gives CASKAGRELPYEQYF. V usage is TRBV27 and J usage is TRBJ2-7; 7 nucleotides match TRBD2. Germline CDR1 reads MNHEY; CDR2 reads SMNVEV (reference sequence). Trimming took 7 bases from V and 2 from J; bases not matched to a gene: 11. The CDR3 covers 15 residues.

This clonotype has a single count. The rearrangement links TRBV28 to TRBJ1-5, with 7 bases fitting TRBD1. The CDR3 has 15 residues. Germline lookup yields CDR1 MDHEN and CDR2 SYDVKM. V lost 3 bases, J lost 5 bases, and 7 bases stayed unmatched. CDR3 protein: CASSFNAGGDQPQHF. The CDR3 DNA follows: TGTGCCAGCAGTTTTAACGCAGGGGGGGATCAGCCCCAGCATTTT.

This clonotype turned up a few times. CDR3 in DNA: TGTGCCAGCAGTTTGTCACGCTTCAATGAGCAGTTCTTC. Translation gives CASSLSRFNEQFF. This chain links TRBV27 with TRBJ2-1; D call uncertain. CDR3 length: 13 residues. CDR1 is MNHEY and CDR2 is SMNVEV in the germline V gene (reference sequence). With 3 bases removed from V and 6 bases from J, the gap between germline ends came to 9 bases.

This clonotype was observed a handful of times. V gene TRBV5-1 combines with J gene TRBJ2-1; 11 bases agree with TRBD2. The CDR3 sequence is 16 residues long. Germline V gene sequence: CDR1 SGHRS, CDR2 YFSETQ. V shed 5 bases, J shed 2 bases, and the junction held 6 bases outside the gene matches. The CDR3 is CASRPRLAGTYNEQFF. The CDR3 nucleotides are TGCGCCAGCAGGCCCCGACTAGCGGGAACCTACAATGAGCAGTTCTTC.

The rearrangement joins TRBV6-1 to TRBJ2-7; D is possibly TRBD2 (5 bases). The CDR3 is 13 residues long. Germline V gene sequence: CDR1 MNHNS, CDR2 SASEGT. Between the trimmed V and J ends, which lost 10 bases and 4 bases, there was a span of 17 bases. This chain's CDR3 is CATHSYGVYEQYF. CDR3 DNA sequence: TGTGCCACACACAGCTACGGGGTTTACGAGCAGTACTTC.

The table lists this clonotype with many counts. The J gene is TRBJ2-1, the V gene TRBV27; D might be TRBD1 (7 bases). Germline CDR1 MNHEY, CDR2 SMNVEV (reference sequence). The CDR3 contains 14 residues. Trimming stripped 2 bases from V and 7 bases from J, with 12 bases between. The CDR3 sequence is CASSLGGGVNEQFF. CDR3 DNA: TGTGCCAGCAGTTTAGGAGGGGGCGTAAATGAGCAGTTCTTC.

V gene TRBV6-1 combines with J gene TRBJ2-7, with TRBD2 matching 8 bases. The germline V gene encodes CDR1 MNHNS and CDR2 SASEGT. The length of the CDR3 is 15 residues. The ends lost 0 bases at V and 1 base at J; junction bases unmatched: 2. The CDR3 region is CASSEASGTSYEQYF. The CDR3 nucleotides are TGTGCCAGCAGTGAAGCTAGCGGGACTTCCTACGAGCAGTACTTC.